These 2 T cell receptor beta chains came from one sample sequenced in a study of T cell responses to AZD1222 COVID-19 vaccine (TCRdb year 2021). Libraries were made using the immunoSEQ multiplex PCR assay. TCRdb obtained this table from immuneACCESS and retained in-frame rearrangements with V and J assigned. These tables miss some clones; where compared with another copy, unresolved V genes account for less than half of the shortfall, and the remainder is unexplained. The sample table shows some 160,000 clones, and approximately 89% are seen once. The ten biggest clones cover 4% to 5.5% of the sample. What this sample's time point label stands for: baseline before first vaccination. The specimen was peripheral blood, collected on day 0 of AZD1222 vaccination. These receptors were obtained from an adult in good health.

The V call is TRBV5-1, the J call TRBJ2-1; the D gene is possibly TRBD2 (5 bases). The CDR3 is 13 residues long. The V end lost 3 bases, the J end lost 6 bases, and 10 bases lay between the germline ends. Germline V gene data show CDR1 as SGHRS and CDR2 as YFSETQ. CDR3 loop: CASSSGSGNEQFF. CDR3 nucleotide sequence: TGCGCCAGCAGCTCGGGGAGTGGCAATGAGCAGTTCTTC.

The chain combines TRBV28 with TRBJ1-2; the D gene is possibly TRBD1 (5 bases). Germline-derived CDR1 and CDR2 are MDHEN and SYDVKM. The CDR3 spans 12 residues. The V and J ends lost 3 bases and 8 bases respectively, with 10 bases between them. The CDR3 sequence is CASSFRGAGYTF. CDR3 DNA: TGTGCCAGCAGTTTCAGAGGGGCAGGCTACACCTTC.